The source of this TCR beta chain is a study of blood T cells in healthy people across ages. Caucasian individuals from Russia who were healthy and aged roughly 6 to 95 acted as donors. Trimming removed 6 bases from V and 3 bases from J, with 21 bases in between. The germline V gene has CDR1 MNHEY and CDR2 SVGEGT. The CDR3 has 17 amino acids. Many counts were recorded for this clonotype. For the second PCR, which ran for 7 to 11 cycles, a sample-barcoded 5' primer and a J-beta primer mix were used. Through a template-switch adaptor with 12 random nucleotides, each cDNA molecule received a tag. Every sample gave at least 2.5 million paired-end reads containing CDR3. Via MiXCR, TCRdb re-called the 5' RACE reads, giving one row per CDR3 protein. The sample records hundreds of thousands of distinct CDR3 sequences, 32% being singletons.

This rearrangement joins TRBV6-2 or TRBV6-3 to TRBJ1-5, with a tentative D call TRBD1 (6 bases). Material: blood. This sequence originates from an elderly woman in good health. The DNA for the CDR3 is TGTGCCAGCAGCTACGAGACAGGTTCTGGGGTCAATCAGCCCCAGCATTTT. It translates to CASSYETGSGVNQPQHF.